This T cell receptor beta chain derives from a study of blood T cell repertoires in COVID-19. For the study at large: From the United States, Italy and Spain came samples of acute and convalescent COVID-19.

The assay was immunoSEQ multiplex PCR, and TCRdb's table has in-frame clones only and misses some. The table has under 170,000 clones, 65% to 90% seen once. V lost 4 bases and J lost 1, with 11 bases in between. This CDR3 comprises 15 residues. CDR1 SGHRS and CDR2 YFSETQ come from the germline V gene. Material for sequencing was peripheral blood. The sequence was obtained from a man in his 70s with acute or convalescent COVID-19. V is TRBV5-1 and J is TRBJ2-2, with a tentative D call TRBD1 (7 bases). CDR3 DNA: TGCGCCAGCAGCCAGGGGGGCGAGAACACCGGGGAGCTGTTTTTT. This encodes CASSQGGENTGELFF.